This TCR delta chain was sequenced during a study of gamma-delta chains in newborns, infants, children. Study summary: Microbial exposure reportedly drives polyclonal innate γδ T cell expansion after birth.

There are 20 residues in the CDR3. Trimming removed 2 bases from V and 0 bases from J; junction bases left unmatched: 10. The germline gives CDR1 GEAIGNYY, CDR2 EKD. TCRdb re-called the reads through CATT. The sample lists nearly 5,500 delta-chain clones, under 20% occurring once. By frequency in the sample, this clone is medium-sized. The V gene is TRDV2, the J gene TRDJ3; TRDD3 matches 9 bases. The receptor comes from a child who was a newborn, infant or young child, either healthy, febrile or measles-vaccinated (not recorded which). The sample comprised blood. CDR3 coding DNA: TGTGCCTGTGACAATACTGGGGGAAACCCAAACTCCTGGGACACCCGACAGATGTTTTTC. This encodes CACDNTGGNPNSWDTRQMFF.